Listed below are T cell receptor beta chains from one sample, sequenced in a study of a mutant IDH1 vaccine in newly diagnosed glioma. No cognate antigen is known for these TCRs. The data were produced by immunoSEQ multiplex PCR, yet TCRdb's version contains in-frame clones alone and is incomplete. The sample consists of tens of thousands of clones, over 65% of them appearing once. Here the sequenced sample was PBMCs, taken from a glioma patient whose treatment included an IDH1 peptide vaccine. The receptors stem from a man in his forties with glioma. Each CDR3 is given with its conserved first and last residue. Each record gives: J gene, clone size, V gene, CDR3 length, D gene, CDR3 DNA, CDR3 protein. The D gene is left open where the match is weak. Some rows have no size entry. The others give once, few or many, or a class for an expanded clone.

j_gene: TRBJ1-1
abundance: NA
v_gene: TRBV18
len: 16
d_gene: NA
CDR3nt: TGTGCCAGCTCACCTCTGGCAGGGGCGGATAGCACTGAAGCTTTCTTT
CDR3aa: CASSPLAGADSTEAFF

j_gene: TRBJ2-7
abundance: NA
v_gene: TRBV14
len: 14
d_gene: NA
CDR3nt: TGTGCCAGCAGCCCAACAAAGAGGGGAGGAGAGCAGTACTTC
CDR3aa: CASSPTKRGGEQYF

j_gene: TRBJ2-5
abundance: NA
v_gene: TRBV7-6
len: 13
d_gene: TRBD1
CDR3nt: TGTGCCAGCAGCTCGGGACAGGCAGAGACCCAGTACTTC
CDR3aa: CASSSGQAETQYF

j_gene: TRBJ2-1
abundance: NA
v_gene: TRBV29-1
len: 14
d_gene: TRBD1
CDR3nt: TGCAGCGTACGAGACAGGGGGTTCGACAATGAGCAGTTCTTC
CDR3aa: CSVRDRGFDNEQFF

j_gene: TRBJ1-2
abundance: NA
v_gene: TRBV7-2
len: 13
d_gene: NA
CDR3nt: TGTGCCAGCAGCTTAGAGGCAGTTTATGGCTACACCTTC
CDR3aa: CASSLEAVYGYTF

j_gene: TRBJ2-5
abundance: once
v_gene: TRBV18
len: 13
d_gene: NA
CDR3nt: TGTGCCAGCTCACTTGACCTCGGAGAGACCCAGTACTTC
CDR3aa: CASSLDLGETQYF

j_gene: TRBJ1-1
abundance: NA
v_gene: TRBV7-8
len: 14
d_gene: NA
CDR3nt: TGTGCCAGCAGTATGGGGGGCGTGAGCACTGAAGCTTTCTTT
CDR3aa: CASSMGGVSTEAFF

j_gene: TRBJ1-5
abundance: NA
v_gene: TRBV7-8
len: 16
d_gene: TRBD1
CDR3nt: TGTGCCAGCAGCCCAATGGACAGGGACCTAAATCAGCCCCAGCATTTT
CDR3aa: CASSPMDRDLNQPQHF

j_gene: TRBJ1-1
abundance: many
v_gene: TRBV7-9
len: 12
d_gene: NA
CDR3nt: TGTGCCAGCAGCTCCTCAGCCCTTAAAGCTTTCTTT
CDR3aa: CASSSSALKAFF

j_gene: TRBJ2-3
abundance: NA
v_gene: TRBV18
len: 18
d_gene: TRBD2
CDR3nt: TGTGCCAGCTCACTATTAAATGCTGCGGGAGGTCCCACAGATACGCAGTATTTT
CDR3aa: CASSLLNAAGGPTDTQYF

j_gene: TRBJ2-5
abundance: once
v_gene: TRBV5-8
len: 15
d_gene: NA
CDR3nt: TGTGCCAGCAGCGGGGGACGAAATTGGGAGGAGACCCAGTACTTC
CDR3aa: CASSGGRNWEETQYF

j_gene: TRBJ1-4
abundance: NA
v_gene: TRBV6-1
len: 14
d_gene: NA
CDR3nt: TGTGCCAGCAGACCTTCAGTAACTAATGAAAAACTGTTTTTT
CDR3aa: CASRPSVTNEKLFF

j_gene: TRBJ1-2
abundance: NA
v_gene: TRBV2
len: 13
d_gene: NA
CDR3nt: TGTGCCAGCAGTCAAAGGGACCCCTATGGCTACACCTTC
CDR3aa: CASSQRDPYGYTF

j_gene: TRBJ1-1
abundance: NA
v_gene: TRBV11-2
len: 14
d_gene: NA
CDR3nt: TGTGCCAGCAGCCCTCGTGGAGGAAGCACTGAAGCTTTCTTT
CDR3aa: CASSPRGGSTEAFF

j_gene: TRBJ2-3
abundance: NA
v_gene: TRBV7-2
len: 14
d_gene: NA
CDR3nt: TGTGCCAGCAGCCCCCAGAGGGGGGGAGATACGCAGTATTTT
CDR3aa: CASSPQRGGDTQYF

j_gene: TRBJ1-5
abundance: few
v_gene: TRBV4-1
len: 16
d_gene: NA
CDR3nt: TGCGCCAGCAGCCAAGATAGTCCCTATAGCAATCAGCCCCAGCATTTT
CDR3aa: CASSQDSPYSNQPQHF

j_gene: TRBJ2-1
abundance: NA
v_gene: TRBV5-1
len: 18
d_gene: NA
CDR3nt: TGCGCCAGCAGCTTACGCCCCCCAACAGGAAAGGGTCCCAATGAGCAGTTCTTC
CDR3aa: CASSLRPPTGKGPNEQFF

j_gene: TRBJ2-7
abundance: NA
v_gene: TRBV29-1
len: 13
d_gene: TRBD2
CDR3nt: TGCAGCGTTGACCTAGCGGGAACGCACGAGCAGTACTTC
CDR3aa: CSVDLAGTHEQYF

j_gene: TRBJ1-4
abundance: NA
v_gene: TRBV6-5
len: 14
d_gene: NA
CDR3nt: TGTGCCAGCAGTTATGGGGGGCGTAGGGAAAAACTGTTTTTT
CDR3aa: CASSYGGRREKLFF

j_gene: TRBJ1-4
abundance: NA
v_gene: TRBV19
len: 13
d_gene: NA
CDR3nt: TGTGCCAGTAGTATAGTCCCGCCTCCTGAACTGTTTTTT
CDR3aa: CASSIVPPPELFF

j_gene: TRBJ2-1
abundance: NA
v_gene: TRBV7-2
len: 13
d_gene: NA
CDR3nt: TGTGCCAGCAGCATCAGGGACGTCAATGAGCAGTTCTTC
CDR3aa: CASSIRDVNEQFF

j_gene: TRBJ2-1
abundance: NA
v_gene: TRBV7-7
len: 15
d_gene: TRBD2
CDR3nt: TGTGCCAGCAGCTTAGTAGCGGGAGGGCTGAATGAGCAGTTCTTC
CDR3aa: CASSLVAGGLNEQFF

j_gene: TRBJ2-1
abundance: NA
v_gene: TRBV27
len: 14
d_gene: TRBD1
CDR3nt: TGTGCCAGCCACCGACAGGGTAACTACAATGAGCAGTTCTTC
CDR3aa: CASHRQGNYNEQFF

j_gene: TRBJ2-2
abundance: NA
v_gene: TRBV6-5
len: 14
d_gene: TRBD1
CDR3nt: TGTGCCAGCAGTCGGACAGGGGTGACCGGGGAGCTGTTTTTT
CDR3aa: CASSRTGVTGELFF

j_gene: TRBJ1-1
abundance: NA
v_gene: TRBV11-2
len: 11
d_gene: NA
CDR3nt: TGTGCCAGCAGAAAAGGGGTGGAAGCTTTCTTT
CDR3aa: CASRKGVEAFF

j_gene: TRBJ2-1
abundance: NA
v_gene: TRBV10-3
len: 15
d_gene: NA
CDR3nt: TGTGCCATCAGTGGTGGGGATTTACCCTACAATGAGCAGTTCTTC
CDR3aa: CAISGGDLPYNEQFF

j_gene: TRBJ1-5
abundance: NA
v_gene: TRBV5-6
len: 14
d_gene: NA
CDR3nt: TGTGCCAGCACCGGGGGGGGCAGCAATCAGCCCCAGCATTTT
CDR3aa: CASTGGGSNQPQHF

j_gene: TRBJ1-1
abundance: NA
v_gene: TRBV2
len: 13
d_gene: NA
CDR3nt: TGTGCCAGCAGTATATTTCGAGGGACTGAAGCTTTCTTT
CDR3aa: CASSIFRGTEAFF

j_gene: TRBJ2-3
abundance: NA
v_gene: TRBV9
len: 16
d_gene: TRBD2
CDR3nt: TGTGCCAGCAGCGTTTTAGCGGGAGGGAGCACAGATACGCAGTATTTT
CDR3aa: CASSVLAGGSTDTQYF

j_gene: TRBJ1-3
abundance: once
v_gene: TRBV2
len: 15
d_gene: NA
CDR3nt: TGTGCCAGCAGTGAAATCCGGGACTCTGGAAACACCATATATTTT
CDR3aa: CASSEIRDSGNTIYF

j_gene: TRBJ1-5
abundance: few
v_gene: TRBV6-6
len: 13
d_gene: TRBD1
CDR3nt: TGTGCCGCCCGGGACAGCGAGTATCAGCCCCAGCATTTT
CDR3aa: CAARDSEYQPQHF

j_gene: TRBJ1-5
abundance: NA
v_gene: TRBV28
len: 14
d_gene: NA
CDR3nt: TGTGCCAGCAGTTTAGGGGGACTCTATCAGCCCCAGCATTTT
CDR3aa: CASSLGGLYQPQHF

j_gene: TRBJ2-7
abundance: NA
v_gene: TRBV7-6
len: 18
d_gene: NA
CDR3nt: TGTGCCAGCAGCTTAGTGGCCATCCCTGGGGGTGGTTCCTACGAGCAGTACTTC
CDR3aa: CASSLVAIPGGGSYEQYF

j_gene: TRBJ2-7
abundance: NA
v_gene: TRBV15
len: 15
d_gene: TRBD1
CDR3nt: TGTGCCACCAGCCCTCGGGACAGCGTAGCCTACGAGCAGTACTTC
CDR3aa: CATSPRDSVAYEQYF

j_gene: TRBJ2-2
abundance: few
v_gene: TRBV9
len: 16
d_gene: TRBD2
CDR3nt: TGTGCCAGCAGCTTGGGACTAGCGGGGAAGGACGGGGAGCTGTTTTTT
CDR3aa: CASSLGLAGKDGELFF

j_gene: TRBJ1-5
abundance: few
v_gene: TRBV28
len: 14
d_gene: TRBD1
CDR3nt: TGTGCCAGCAGTCTCACAGGGGGCCGGCAGCCCCAGCATTTT
CDR3aa: CASSLTGGRQPQHF

j_gene: TRBJ2-5
abundance: NA
v_gene: TRBV21-1
len: 19
d_gene: NA
CDR3nt: TGTGCCAGCAGCAATGACGTCCCGGGACGGGAAAAGTACCAAGAGACCCAGTACTTC
CDR3aa: CASSNDVPGREKYQETQYF

j_gene: TRBJ2-7
abundance: NA
v_gene: TRBV7-9
len: 13
d_gene: TRBD1
CDR3nt: TGTGCCAGCAGCCCCGACAGGGTGGACGAGCAGTACTTC
CDR3aa: CASSPDRVDEQYF

j_gene: TRBJ2-2
abundance: NA
v_gene: TRBV7-9
len: 14
d_gene: NA
CDR3nt: TGTGCCAGCAGCTTAGCGGCGAACACCGGGGAGCTGTTTTTT
CDR3aa: CASSLAANTGELFF

j_gene: TRBJ1-3
abundance: NA
v_gene: TRBV19
len: 15
d_gene: NA
CDR3nt: TGTGCCAGTATGGTGTACCCATCAGCTGGAAACACCATATATTTT
CDR3aa: CASMVYPSAGNTIYF

j_gene: TRBJ1-5
abundance: NA
v_gene: TRBV6-1
len: 15
d_gene: TRBD1
CDR3nt: TGTGCCAGCAGAACTACAGGGGGCGCGAGGCAGCCCCAGCATTTT
CDR3aa: CASRTTGGARQPQHF

j_gene: TRBJ2-3
abundance: NA
v_gene: TRBV18
len: 16
d_gene: NA
CDR3nt: TGTGCCAGCTCACCCCTTGGGGCAGGCCGAACAGATACGCAGTATTTT
CDR3aa: CASSPLGAGRTDTQYF

j_gene: TRBJ1-4
abundance: NA
v_gene: TRBV6-6
len: 16
d_gene: NA
CDR3nt: TGTGCCAGCAGTTACTTAGCAGGGAACACTAATGAAAAACTGTTTTTT
CDR3aa: CASSYLAGNTNEKLFF

j_gene: TRBJ2-2
abundance: NA
v_gene: TRBV5-4
len: 13
d_gene: NA
CDR3nt: TGTGCCAGCAGCTTAAAGTCCTCCGGGGAGCTGTTTTTT
CDR3aa: CASSLKSSGELFF

j_gene: TRBJ2-7
abundance: NA
v_gene: TRBV6-4
len: 14
d_gene: NA
CDR3nt: TGTGCCAGCAGTGAACGGGCAGAGTCCTACGAGCAGTACTTC
CDR3aa: CASSERAESYEQYF

j_gene: TRBJ2-7
abundance: NA
v_gene: TRBV7-9
len: 12
d_gene: NA
CDR3nt: TGTGCCAGCAGCTTAGCAGGGGGGGAGCAGTACTTC
CDR3aa: CASSLAGGEQYF

j_gene: TRBJ1-1
abundance: few
v_gene: TRBV5-4
len: 14
d_gene: NA
CDR3nt: TGTGCCAGCAGCCCAAGACAGCAGAACACTGAAGCTTTCTTT
CDR3aa: CASSPRQQNTEAFF

j_gene: TRBJ2-1
abundance: NA
v_gene: TRBV27
len: 15
d_gene: NA
CDR3nt: TGTGCCAGCAGCCGGGCCTTTTTTAACGACAATGAGCAGTTCTTC
CDR3aa: CASSRAFFNDNEQFF

j_gene: TRBJ2-2
abundance: NA
v_gene: TRBV28
len: 13
d_gene: TRBD2
CDR3nt: TGTGCCAGCGAGCGGGGAAACACCGGGGAGCTGTTTTTT
CDR3aa: CASERGNTGELFF

j_gene: TRBJ1-2
abundance: NA
v_gene: TRBV4-1
len: 15
d_gene: NA
CDR3nt: TGCGCCAGCAGCCAAGCGGCCAGCACTAACTATGGCTACACCTTC
CDR3aa: CASSQAASTNYGYTF

j_gene: TRBJ1-5
abundance: NA
v_gene: TRBV6-5
len: 15
d_gene: TRBD1
CDR3nt: TGTGCCAGCAGCAGAGGGACAGGTAACAATCAGCCCCAGCATTTT
CDR3aa: CASSRGTGNNQPQHF

j_gene: TRBJ2-2
abundance: NA
v_gene: TRBV28
len: 15
d_gene: TRBD2
CDR3nt: TGTGCCAGCAGTCCTAGCGGGGTAAATACCGGGGAGCTGTTTTTT
CDR3aa: CASSPSGVNTGELFF

j_gene: TRBJ2-3
abundance: NA
v_gene: TRBV6-4
len: 13
d_gene: NA
CDR3nt: TGTGCCAGCAGTGTCGGGAGCACAGATACGCAGTATTTT
CDR3aa: CASSVGSTDTQYF

j_gene: TRBJ1-1
abundance: few
v_gene: TRBV11-3
len: 14
d_gene: TRBD1
CDR3nt: TGTGCCAGCAGCTTAGGAGGGGGCAGGACTGAAGCTTTCTTT
CDR3aa: CASSLGGGRTEAFF

j_gene: TRBJ2-3
abundance: NA
v_gene: TRBV5-6
len: 18
d_gene: TRBD2
CDR3nt: TGTGCCAGCAGCTTGTACCTCACTAGCGGGAGGCCTGGGGATACGCAGTATTTT
CDR3aa: CASSLYLTSGRPGDTQYF